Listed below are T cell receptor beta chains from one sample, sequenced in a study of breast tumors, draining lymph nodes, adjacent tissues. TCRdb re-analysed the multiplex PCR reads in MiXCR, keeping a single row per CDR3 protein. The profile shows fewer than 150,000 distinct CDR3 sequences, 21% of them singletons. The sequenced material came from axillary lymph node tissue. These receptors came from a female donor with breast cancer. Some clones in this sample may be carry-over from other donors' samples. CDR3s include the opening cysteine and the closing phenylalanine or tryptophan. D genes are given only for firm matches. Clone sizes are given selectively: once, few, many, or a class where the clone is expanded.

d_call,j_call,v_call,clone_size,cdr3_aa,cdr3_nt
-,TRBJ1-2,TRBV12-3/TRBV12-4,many,CASSRDRSGYTF,TGTGCCAGCAGCCGCGACAGGAGTGGCTACACCTTC
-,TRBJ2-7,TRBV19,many,CASSIGSYEQYF,TGTGCCAGTAGTATTGGGTCATACGAGCAGTACTTC
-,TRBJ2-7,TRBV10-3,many,CAIRPRAAASYEQYF,TGTGCCATCAGGCCCCGGGCAGCAGCGTCCTACGAGCAGTACTTC
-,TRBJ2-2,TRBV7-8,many,CASSLRDGPPNTGELFF,TGTGCCAGCAGCCTGCGGGACGGACCACCGAACACCGGGGAGCTGTTTTTT
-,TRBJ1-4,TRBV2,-,CATTTRDRARPQELFF,TGTGCCACTACAACACGGGATCGGGCCCGACCTCAAGAACTGTTTTTT
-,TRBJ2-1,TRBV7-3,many,CASSYVRGRRTEQFF,TGTGCCAGCAGCTACGTGAGGGGGAGAAGGACTGAGCAGTTCTTC
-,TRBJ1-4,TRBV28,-,CATLKPGELNEKLFF,TGTGCCACCCTCAAACCAGGGGAGTTAAATGAAAAACTGTTTTTT
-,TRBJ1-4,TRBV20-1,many,CSARDSWTASNEKLFF,TGCAGTGCTAGGGACAGCTGGACAGCTAGTAATGAAAAACTGTTTTTT
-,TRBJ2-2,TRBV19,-,CASSIGSGELFF,TGTGCCAGTAGTATAGGATCCGGGGAGCTGTTTTTT
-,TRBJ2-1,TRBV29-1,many,CSGHSYNEQFF,TGCAGCGGACATTCCTACAATGAGCAGTTCTTC
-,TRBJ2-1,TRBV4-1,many,CASSQEFQVEQFF,TGCGCCAGCAGCCAAGAGTTCCAAGTAGAACAGTTCTTC
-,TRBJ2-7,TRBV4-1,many,CASSQDSRTYEQYF,TGCGCCAGCAGCCAAGACAGTAGGACCTACGAGCAGTACTTC
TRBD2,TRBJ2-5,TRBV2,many,CASRNLAGDGETQYF,TGTGCCAGCAGAAACCTAGCGGGAGATGGCGAGACCCAGTACTTC
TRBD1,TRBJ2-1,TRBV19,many,CASSPGTGGPYNEQFF,TGTGCCAGTAGTCCGGGGACAGGGGGGCCTTACAATGAGCAGTTCTTC
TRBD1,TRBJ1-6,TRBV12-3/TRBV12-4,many,CASSRTGLNNSPLHF,TGTGCCAGCAGTCGGACAGGGCTAAATAATTCACCCCTCCACTTT
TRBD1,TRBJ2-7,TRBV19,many,CASSTPRGQGVYEQYF,TGTGCCAGTAGTACCCCAAGGGGGCAGGGGGTCTACGAGCAGTACTTC
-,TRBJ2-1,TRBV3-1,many,CASSQGSFWEIGYNEQFF,TGTGCCAGCAGCCAAGGATCTTTTTGGGAAATCGGGTACAATGAGCAGTTCTTC
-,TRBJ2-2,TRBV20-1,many,CSARPPTGELFF,TGCAGTGCTAGACCCCCTACCGGGGAGCTGTTTTTT
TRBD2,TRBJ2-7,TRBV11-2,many,CASSPTSSSYEQYF,TGTGCCAGCTCCCCGACTAGCAGCTCCTACGAGCAGTACTTC
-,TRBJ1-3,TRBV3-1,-,CASSQGGGVRSGNTIYF,TGTGCCAGCAGCCAAGGGGGTGGAGTTCGCTCTGGAAACACCATATATTTT
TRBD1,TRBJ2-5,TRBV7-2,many,CASSPTGLQETQYF,TGTGCCAGCAGCCCGACAGGGTTGCAAGAGACCCAGTACTTC
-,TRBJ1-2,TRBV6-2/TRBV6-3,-,CASSSPVRFFHGYTF,TGTGCCAGCAGTTCCCCCGTCAGATTCTTCCATGGCTACACCTTC
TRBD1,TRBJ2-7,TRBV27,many,CASSFLTGTYEQYF,TGTGCCAGCAGTTTCCTGACAGGGACCTACGAGCAGTACTTC
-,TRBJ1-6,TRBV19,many,CASSTAASTPLHF,TGTGCCAGTTCGACAGCCGCCTCTACACCCCTCCACTTT
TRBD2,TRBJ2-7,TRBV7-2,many,CASSPRGLATGEQYF,TGTGCCAGCAGCCCCAGGGGACTAGCGACTGGCGAGCAGTACTTC
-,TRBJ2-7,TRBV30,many,CAWSVQAGPRSYEQYF,TGTGCCTGGAGTGTACAGGCGGGACCCCGATCCTACGAGCAGTACTTC
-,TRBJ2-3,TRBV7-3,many,CASSLTGLVTDTQYF,TGTGCCAGCAGCTTAACTGGATTGGTTACAGATACGCAGTATTTT
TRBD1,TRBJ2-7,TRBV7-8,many,CASSFDRASSYEQYF,TGTGCCAGCAGCTTCGACAGGGCGAGCTCCTACGAGCAGTACTTC
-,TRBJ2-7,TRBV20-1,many,CSARDVLNYEQYF,TGCAGTGCTAGAGATGTCCTGAACTACGAGCAGTACTTC
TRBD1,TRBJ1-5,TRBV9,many,CASSHELIAGGPYSNQPQHF,TGTGCCAGCAGCCACGAACTAATAGCAGGGGGACCTTATAGCAATCAGCCCCAGCATTTT
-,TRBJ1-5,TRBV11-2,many,CASSLGHNQPQHF,TGTGCCAGCAGCTTAGGGCACAACCAGCCCCAGCATTTT
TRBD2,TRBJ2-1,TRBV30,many,CAWVSGSSYNEQFF,TGTGCCTGGGTTAGCGGGAGCTCCTACAATGAGCAGTTCTTC
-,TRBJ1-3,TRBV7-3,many,CASSPNQGNTIYF,TGTGCCAGCAGCCCCAACCAGGGAAACACCATATATTTT